This record covers a single TCR beta chain. How the authors handled the data: Amplified reference gene primers provided the basis for estimating nucleated cell counts. Assay used: immunoSEQ multiplex PCR; TCRdb lists only in-frame clones, some missing. That table furnishes V, J and clone size, whereas the DNA furnished D and trimming. The sample lists around 260,000 clones; approximately 83% were seen once. These data originate in a study of blood T cell repertoires in COVID-19. Overall study: The study drew acute and convalescent COVID-19 samples from the United States, Italy and Spain. PBMCs, B-cell-depleted T cells, or T cells provided the cDNA or gDNA that made up the material.

Cohorts were determined from participant-reported clinical history. The CDR3 runs to 10 residues. Trimming took off 6 bases at V and 8 bases at J, with 5 bases between the two ends. Germline CDR1 MDHEN, CDR2 SYDVKM. The chain is built from TRBV28 and TRBJ2-1; D unclear. The specimen was PBMCs or T cells enriched from blood (not recorded which). This receptor was identified in a woman in her twenties or thirties who had recovered from COVID-19. CDR3 coding DNA: TGTGCCAGCAGCTCCCATGAGCAGTTCTTC. Translation: CASSSHEQFF. The variable domain in full, with the rest retrieved from reference TRBV28 and TRBJ2-1, is DVKVTQSSRYLVKRTGEKVFLECVQDMDHENMFWYRQDPGLGLRLIYFSYDVKMKEKGDIPEGYSVSREKKERFSLILESASTNQTSMYLCASSSHEQFFGPGTRLTVL.